Included here is one T cell receptor beta chain sequence, with context. The V segment lost 6 bases and the J segment 3 bases; nucleotides outside the gene matches: 2. Germline CDR1 reads SQVTM; CDR2 reads ANQGSEA. CDR3 length: 13 amino acids. TCRdb fed the 5' RACE reads into MiXCR, producing one record per CDR3 protein. The table shows about 92,000 distinct CDR3 sequences, with roughly 12% occurring only once. This specimen belongs to a study of spatial heterogeneity in lung cancer. Study summary: For the average unique TCR and UMI combination, more than 9.5 occurrences appeared in raw reads.

As to time point: sample taken at primary tumor resection. Unsorted samples of tumor, nontumor lung or frozen PBMC had their whole RNA sequenced. The material sequenced was PBMCs, taken at surgery. The receptor was isolated from a male donor with early-stage non-small cell lung cancer. The chain links TRBV29-1 to TRBJ1-6; 7 nucleotides line up with TRBD1. The CDR3, as DNA: TGCAGCGTCCGGGACAGCTATAATTCACCCCTCCACTTT. Translating it yields CSVRDSYNSPLHF.